This T cell receptor beta chain was captured by sequencing in a study of T cell responses to AZD1222 COVID-19 vaccine. Study-wide findings and caveats: The donors showed a predominance of white British ancestry and of females, with possible underestimation of clonal diversity. Spike-spanning, vaccine-associated CD4 TCRs were dominant at 160-218 and 743-854. Sampled repertoires all dated from after the peak T cell response.

Clones were read by immunoSEQ multiplex PCR, and TCRdb kept only the in-frame ones, dropping some. The sample lists about 94,000 clones, 88% occurring once. A remark on this clone: Its cognate antigen is unknown.

Doses given second, at about 4 or about 12 weeks, were pooled. CDR1 is MNHEY and CDR2 is SMNVEV in the germline V gene (reference sequence). The V end lost 6 bases, the J end lost 4 bases, and 16 bases lay between the germline ends. There are 15 residues in the CDR3. Sample: peripheral blood, taken 28 days after the second AZD1222 dose. The genes are TRBV27 and TRBJ1-5, with D possibly matching TRBD1 (5 bases). The clonotype was recovered from an adult who received the AZD1222 COVID-19 vaccine. The CDR3 DNA reads as TGTGCCAGCAGAACCGACGGGACCAGTAATCAGCCCCAGCATTTT. This encodes CASRTDGTSNQPQHF.